The next 30 T cell receptor beta chains were all read from a single sample in a study of blood T cells in healthy people across ages (dated by TCRdb to between 2015 and 2016). The method was 5' RACE. The listed sequencing device is Illumina HiSeq 2500. The second PCR ran for roughly 7 to 12 cycles and used a J-beta primer mix along with a sample-barcoded 5' primer. The public reads were reprocessed in TCRdb via fastp at Q25 and MiXCR, keeping in-frame beta chains. Here each entry gathers all rows of one CDR3 protein and keeps the most common genes and DNA. Present in this sample are some 640,000 distinct CDR3 sequences, about 30% of which were seen just once. The ten largest clones add up to 15% to 19% of the sample. Material: blood. These receptors came from a woman older than 75 in good health.

The V and J genes are TRBV18 and TRBJ1-5, with 7 bases fitting TRBD1. This CDR3 spans 16 amino acids. Germline values: CDR1 KGHSH, CDR2 LQKENI. The V and J ends lost 0 bases and 7 bases, in that order; junction bases with no gene match: 9. The DNA of the CDR3 is TGTGCCAGCTCACCACCCTGGGGACAGTCCGGCCAGCCCCAGCATTTT. Encoded protein: CASSPPWGQSGQPQHF.

The chain couples TRBV6-1 to TRBJ1-1, with D unresolved. Trimming removed 1 base at V and 1 base at J, with 10 bases between. Germline CDR1 and CDR2: MNHNS and SASEGT. The CDR3 is 15 amino acids. This CDR3 is CASSEGEQRNTEAFF. The CDR3 DNA sequence: TGTGCCAGCAGTGAAGGTGAGCAACGGAACACTGAAGCTTTCTTT.

In its sample, this clonotype was seen many times. V gene TRBV7-2 combines with J gene TRBJ1-1; no definite D call. V was shortened by 5 bases and J by 0 bases, with 7 bases between the two germline ends. CDR3 length: 13 amino acids. Germline-derived CDR1 and CDR2 are SGHTA and FQGNSA. The CDR3 protein is CASSGFVNTEAFF. CDR3 bases: TGTGCCAGCAGCGGATTTGTGAACACTGAAGCTTTCTTT.

There are many counts of this clonotype. The chain combines TRBV5-1 with TRBJ2-3, with 8 positions matching TRBD1. V shed 3 bases, J shed 2 bases, and the junction held 8 bases outside the gene matches. The CDR3 spans 16 residues. Germline-derived CDR1 and CDR2 are SGHRS and YFSETQ. Here the CDR3 reads CASSSLTGVPTDTQYF. The DNA of the CDR3 is TGCGCCAGCAGCTCCCTGACAGGGGTTCCCACAGATACGCAGTATTTT.

The V call is TRBV20-1, the J call TRBJ2-7, with unresolved D. Germline lookup yields CDR1 DFQATT and CDR2 SNEGSKA (reference sequence). V gave up 3 bases and J gave up 7 bases, with 13 bases separating them. CDR3 length: 12 residues. The CDR3 nucleotides are TGCAGTGCTAGCAGATCTTCTAATGAGCAGTACTTC. It specifies CSASRSSNEQYF.

The chain is built from TRBV6-5 and TRBJ2-7; TRBD1 matches 10 bases. Gene TRBJ2-5 matches the end of the DNA better, so the J call may be wrong. Germline CDR1 MNHEY, CDR2 SVGAGI. The CDR3 has 16 amino acids. The CDR3 nucleotides are TGTGCCAGCAGTCAGACCCCGGGACAGGGGTCGGAGACCCAGTACTTC. Protein: CASSQTPGQGSETQYF.

Remarks on this clonotype: A much larger clone is a single base away; this may be a read error. The CDR3 region is CASSPGTGWYGYTF. The CDR3 DNA reads TGTGCCAGCAGTCCAGGGACAGGGTGGTATGGCTACACCTTC. The V gene is TRBV27, the J gene TRBJ1-2; TRBD1 matches at 9 bases. Germline loops: CDR1 MNHEY, CDR2 SMNVEV (reference sequence). Trimming at V came to 5 bases and at J to 5 bases, leaving 6 bases not matched to a gene. The CDR3 has 14 amino acids.

This clonotype has a count of ten or more. The rearrangement joins TRBV20-1 to TRBJ2-1; D gene uncertain. V was clipped by 6 bases and J by 4 bases, with 16 bases between them. Germline loops: CDR1 DFQATT, CDR2 SNEGSKA (reference sequence). The CDR3 sequence is 14 residues long. Here the CDR3 reads CSALSSEIYNEQFF. CDR3 sequence (DNA): TGCAGTGCCCTCTCCAGCGAGATTTACAATGAGCAGTTCTTC.

CDR3 bases: TGTGCCAGCAGGACAACGGGGGTAGATTCCCTCCACTTT. It yields the protein CASRTTGVDSLHF. V gene TRBV6-5 combines with J gene TRBJ1-6, with D possibly being TRBD1 (5 bases). The CDR3 has 13 amino acids. Germline CDR1 reads MNHEY; CDR2 reads SVGAGI. V lost 6 bases to trimming and J lost 14 bases, with 17 bases between them.

DNA of the CDR3: TGTGCCAGCAGCCAACAGTGGAATGAGCAGTTCTTC. It yields the protein CASSQQWNEQFF. This chain joins TRBV5-5 and TRBJ2-1; unclear D gene. The CDR3 is 12 amino acids. V lost 4 bases, J lost 7 bases, and 9 bases lay in between. The V gene's germline CDR1 is SGHKS and CDR2 YYEKEE (reference sequence).

This clonotype has at least ten counts. The chain employs TRBV20-1 and TRBJ1-1; TRBD1 aligns across 7 bases. The CDR3 covers 13 residues. Trimming at V came to 2 bases and at J to 4 bases, leaving 4 bases not matched to a gene. Germline loops: CDR1 DFQATT, CDR2 SNEGSKA (reference sequence). The chain's CDR3 is CSARLTGVTEAFF. The CDR3 DNA sequence: TGCAGTGCTAGACTTACAGGGGTCACTGAAGCTTTCTTT.

This clonotype showed up many times. This chain's CDR3 is CASNRAGVNIQYF. CDR3 nucleotide sequence: TGTGCCAGCAATCGAGCGGGGGTGAACATTCAGTACTTC. The chain links TRBV6-5 to TRBJ2-4; the match to TRBD2 covers 8 bases. The V and J ends lost 7 bases and 7 bases, in that order; junction bases with no gene match: 6. The CDR3 contains 13 residues. Germline V CDR1 and CDR2: MNHEY, SVGAGI.

This clonotype was observed a handful of times. The gene calls are TRBV2 and TRBJ1-1; perhaps TRBD1 as D (5 bases). CDR3 length: 14 residues. CDR1 and CDR2 from the germline V gene are SNHLY and FYNNEI. V was trimmed by 1 base and J by 8 bases, leaving 14 bases between them. CDR3 in amino acids: CASSEEGSQGEAFF. The CDR3 bases are TGTGCCAGCAGTGAAGAGGGCAGTCAGGGCGAAGCTTTCTTT.

To note about this clonotype: A much larger clone differs by one base, so this may be a read error. This chain joins TRBV30 and TRBJ2-1; 9 bases line up with TRBD1. Germline V gene lookup returns CDR1 GTSNPN and CDR2 SVGIG (reference sequence). The CDR3 covers 13 residues. V trimming: 1 base; J trimming: 13 bases; junction bases outside the gene matches: 8. The CDR3 sequence: CAWSATGGETQFF. The DNA of the CDR3 is TGTGCCTGGAGTGCGACAGGGGGAGAGACCCAGTTCTTC.

This chain joins TRBV5-1 and TRBJ2-1, with 10 positions matching TRBD2. V lost 1 base to trimming and J lost 6 bases; unmatched junction nucleotides: 1. Germline V lookup: CDR1 SGHRS, CDR2 YFSETQ. CDR3 length: 14 amino acids. As DNA, the CDR3 is TGCGCCAGCAGCTTGACTAGCGGGGCCAATGAGCAGTTCTTC. Encoded protein: CASSLTSGANEQFF.

About this clonotype itself: A much larger clone sits a single nucleotide away, making a read error possible. The chain recombines TRBV4-2 with TRBJ1-2, with D possibly TRBD1 on 6 matching bases. Germline V gives CDR1 LGHNA, CDR2 YNFKEQ. Trimming left V 0 bases short and J 5 bases short, with 13 bases between. CDR3 length: 15 residues. The CDR3: CASSQEFGGMYGYTF. The CDR3 DNA is TGTGCCAGCAGCCAAGAGTTCGGGGGCATGTATGGCTACACCTTC.

V and J are TRBV20-1 and TRBJ1-1; 7 positions agree with TRBD1. J gave up 0 bases and V 4 bases, and 8 bases lay outside the gene matches. The length of the CDR3 is 15 residues. Germline V lookup: CDR1 DFQATT, CDR2 SNEGSKA (reference sequence). The DNA for the CDR3 is TGCAGTGCTAATAATCCGGGACAGTTGAACACTGAAGCTTTCTTT. Encoded protein: CSANNPGQLNTEAFF.

This chain links TRBV30 with TRBJ1-2; maybe TRBD1 (6 bases). The CDR3 extends over 14 amino acids. The germline gives CDR1 GTSNPN, CDR2 SVGIG (reference sequence). The germline V and J ends were trimmed by 2 bases and 4 bases, with 14 bases remaining between them. The CDR3 DNA follows: TGTGCCTGGAGTACCCGCGACAGGCTCTATGGCTACACCTTC. It encodes CAWSTRDRLYGYTF.

J is TRBJ2-1 and V is TRBV12-3 or TRBV12-4; 8 positions match TRBD2. CDR3 length: 15 amino acids. J gave up 4 bases and V 7 bases, and 9 bases lay outside the gene matches. CDR3 protein: CASIEAGGGYNEQFF. The CDR3 nucleotides are TGTGCCAGCATAGAGGCGGGAGGCGGGTACAATGAGCAGTTCTTC.

This clonotype appeared a few times. It may be a read error: a sequence one base away is much more abundant. The chain couples TRBV24-1 to TRBJ2-7, with 7 bases lining up with TRBD1. The V segment lost 4 bases and the J segment 7 bases; nucleotides outside the gene matches: 12. Germline CDR1 KGHDR, CDR2 SFDVKD. The CDR3 totals 15 residues. CDR3 loop: CATSDPGTAYNEQYF. The DNA for the CDR3 is TGTGCCACCAGTGACCCCGGGACAGCCTACAATGAGCAGTACTTC.

Many counts were recorded for this clonotype. This rearrangement joins TRBV20-1 to TRBJ2-7; 12 bases match TRBD1. The CDR3 totals 13 residues. Germline V lookup: CDR1 DFQATT, CDR2 SNEGSKA (reference sequence). V lost 6 bases, J lost 6 bases, and 6 bases stayed unmatched. The CDR3 bases are TGCAGTGCCACCGGGACAGGGGGCCGCGAGCAGTACTTC. Translation gives CSATGTGGREQYF.

Notes on this clonotype: A much larger clone sits a single nucleotide away, making a read error possible. Because the CDR3's place on the DNA is in doubt, the DNA is left out and the CDR3 is given as listed by TCRdb. The chain links TRBV2 to TRBJ2-5; the D call TRBD1 from the table was never checked on the DNA. The CDR3 spans 15 amino acids, including both terminal residues. CDR1 and CDR2 from the germline V gene are SNHLY and FYNNEI. The CDR3 region is CASTVGQGIGNEQHF.

In its sample, this clonotype was seen many times. The chain is built from TRBV5-1 and TRBJ2-1; unclear D gene. V lost 7 bases to trimming and J lost 1 base, with 15 bases between them. The CDR3 has 15 residues. Per the germline V gene, CDR1 is SGHRS and CDR2 is YFSETQ. The DNA of the CDR3 is TGCGCCAGCCGACCGGGTACCCTTTCCTACAATGAGCAGTTCTTC. Translated: CASRPGTLSYNEQFF.

This clonotype was found a few times. The CDR3 protein is CASSGSTGELSPLHF. CDR3 DNA sequence: TGTGCCAGCAGTGGGTCGACAGGCGAACTATCACCCCTCCACTTT. The rearrangement uses TRBV25-1 and TRBJ1-6; tentative D call: TRBD1 (6 bases). V was clipped by 4 bases and J by 10 bases, with 17 bases between them. CDR1 MGHDK and CDR2 SYGVNS come from the germline V gene. The CDR3 loop spans 15 amino acids.

CDR3 amino acids: CASSRTGDLEQYF. In nucleotides, the CDR3 is TGTGCCAGCAGTCGGACAGGGGATCTCGAGCAGTACTTC. This sequence joins TRBV6-6 and TRBJ2-5; 9 bases are shared with TRBD1. Gene TRBJ2-7 matches the end of the DNA better, so the J call may be wrong. Germline-derived CDR1 and CDR2 are MNHNY and SVGAGI (reference sequence). There are 13 residues in the CDR3.

Concerning this clonotype: A much larger clone differs by one base, so this may be a read error. This chain joins TRBV6-1 and TRBJ2-7, with a possible D match to TRBD1 (6 bases). The CDR3 totals 15 residues. Between the trimmed V and J ends, which lost 8 bases and 0 bases, there was a span of 17 bases. The germline gives CDR1 MNHNS, CDR2 SASEGT. CDR3 bases: TGTGCCAGCGGTCCCCGCAGGGGAACCTCCTACGAGCAGTACTTC. It yields the protein CASGPRRGTSYEQYF.

In its sample, this clonotype was seen a few times. A much larger clone lies a single base off, so this may be a read error. The rearrangement joins TRBV29-1 to TRBJ1-2; D is undetermined. This CDR3 is 12 amino acids long. V was cut by 2 bases and J by 3 bases, with 7 bases left in between. Germline CDR1 and CDR2: SQVTM and ANQGSEA. DNA of the CDR3: TGCAGCGTTGAACGGAATGACTATGGCTACACCTTC. As protein: CSVERNDYGYTF.

This clonotype was seen ten or more times. This chain links TRBV2 with TRBJ1-1, with 8 nucleotides matching TRBD1. Per the germline V gene, CDR1 is SNHLY and CDR2 is FYNNEI. The CDR3 loop spans 13 amino acids. V dropped 7 bases and J dropped 1; count of bases not matched to a gene: 2. CDR3 in amino acids: CASIDRGNTEAFF. The CDR3 DNA is TGTGCCAGCATCGACAGGGGGAACACTGAAGCTTTCTTT.

This clonotype was seen ten or more times. The chain joins TRBV7-2 to TRBJ2-3; 7 bases line up with TRBD2. Germline values: CDR1 SGHTA, CDR2 FQGNSA. This CDR3 has 15 amino acids. Trimming removed 5 bases from V and 6 bases from J; junction bases left unmatched: 11. In nucleotides, the CDR3 is TGTGCCAGCAGCCCAAGGGGCGGACTAGTCGATACGCAGTATTTT. Its protein is CASSPRGGLVDTQYF.

Of note for this clonotype: This may be a read error: a much more frequent sequence differs by one nucleotide. This sequence joins TRBV7-3 and TRBJ1-2; 8 positions match TRBD1. CDR1 and CDR2 (germline): SGHTA, FQGTGA. The CDR3 loop spans 13 amino acids. CDR3 residues: CASSFPGGLGCTF. CDR3 in DNA: TGTGCCAGCAGCTTTCCAGGGGGCTTGGGCTGCACCTTC.